Below, one T cell receptor beta chain is given with its context. No antigen is known for it. Per-base quality was not reported, and no clone a single base away is much larger than it. TCRbeta CDR3 regions were amplified from genomic DNA using the immunoSEQ Assay, a bias-controlled multiplex PCR. From the authors' description of their analysis: Nucleated cell counts per sample were estimated from amplification of reference gene primers within the assay. To quantify the absolute abundance of each unique TCRbeta CDR3 rearrangement, sequence reads were collapsed and filtered. Productive Simpson clonality was computed per sample as the square root of Simpson's diversity index over productive rearrangements. Entries here come from immuneACCESS through TCRdb and include only in-frame sequences with V and J called. Some clones fail to appear in such tables; in the studies checked, an unresolved V gene covers under half of the shortfall, and the cause of the remainder is unknown. Clone size and the V and J calls come from that table; the DNA yielded D and trimming. In all, the sample holds roughly 150,000 clones, and about 80% of those were seen once. Approximately 0.5% of the sample rests with the top ten.

The germline ends are 15 bases apart after V is trimmed by 0 bases and J by 4 bases. From its cysteine to its phenylalanine, the CDR3 spans 16 amino acids. Here the CDR3 DNA is all that survives: 48 bases in frame from base 1. According to the germline V gene, CDR1 reads LGHNA and CDR2 reads YSLEER. This entry comes from a study of blood T cell repertoires in COVID-19 (dated by TCRdb to between 2020 and 2021). As for the study more broadly: The collaborator samples originated in the United States, Italy and Spain and spanned the acute and convalescent phases of COVID-19. Nearly every sample came with metadata listing a de-identified subject ID, COVID-19 status, age in years and sex. The material from the prospective study consisted of cDNA or gDNA derived from T cells, B-cell-depleted T cells, or PBMCs. Subjects who had been exposed to COVID-19, were actively infected with it, or had recovered from it provided the deeply sampled blood TCRbeta repertoires that made up the dataset. The samples were drawn from the first 160 participants of the ongoing ImmuneRACE study and from 950 to 1,500 subjects provided by 6 global collaborators. A freely available public database, intended as a resource for researchers studying the immune response to SARS-CoV-2, is where the repertoires were released. HLA class I and class II types, where available, came from metadata supplied by the sample provider rather than from assay-based typing.

Summary of the overall study and its limitations: How much clinical and demographic metadata was included differed by source and by participant, and the metadata was provided uncurated.

Whole blood was collected in K2EDTA tubes by collaborating institutions according to the institutions' own protocols. Collaborator samples were shipped for TCRbeta analysis as frozen whole blood, isolated PBMCs, or DNA extracted from either sample type. This clonotype was sampled from a man in his fifties or sixties with acute or convalescent COVID-19. Sequencing input: peripheral blood. Recombination connected TRBV4-3 to TRBJ1-1; a weak D assignment points to TRBD1 (5 bases agree). The CDR3 sequence is CASSQEPGLGGTEAFF. The nucleotide sequence reads as follows: TGCGCCAGCAGCCAAGAACCGGGACTTGGAGGCACTGAAGCTTTCTTT.